Each of the 23 T cell receptor beta chains below was sequenced from the same sample in a study of regulatory T cells in long-lasting Graves disease. Regarding time point: newly diagnosed GD, antithyroid drugs for less than 3 months. Following extraction of RNA from PBMCs, that RNA was used to make the TCR library. Arm-PCR with iRepertoire HTBI primers amplified the CDR3 regions for these TCR beta libraries. From the multiplex PCR reads, TCRdb called clonotypes with MiXCR, one entry per CDR3 protein. The data contain approximately 250,000 distinct CDR3 sequences, about 17% of them singletons. This specimen was peripheral blood mononuclear cells (PBMCs), taken at new diagnosis, from a patient treated with antithyroid drugs. These receptors all come from a female donor with Graves disease.

The rearrangement joins TRBV14 to TRBJ2-7; 12 nucleotides line up with TRBD2. CDR1 and CDR2 (germline): SGHDN, FVKESK. CDR3 size: 17 residues. Trimming took 1 base from V and 1 from J; bases not matched to a gene: 5. CDR3 sequence: CASSQGLGLAGSYEQYF. Here the CDR3 DNA reads TGTGCCAGCAGCCAAGGCCTCGGACTAGCGGGATCCTACGAGCAGTACTTC.

This clonotype has at least ten counts. The rearrangement joins TRBV28 to TRBJ2-3; TRBD1 aligns across 9 bases. CDR1 and CDR2 from the germline V gene are MDHEN and SYDVKM. Germline trimming cut 4 bases from V and 2 bases from J; bases unmatched to any gene: 10. The CDR3 length is 17 residues. CDR3: CASSSPAGTGNTDTQYF. The CDR3 DNA follows: TGTGCCAGCAGTTCGCCGGCCGGGACAGGGAACACAGATACGCAGTATTTT.

This clonotype came up many times. This chain links TRBV6-1 with TRBJ2-7; 7 bases line up with TRBD1. The CDR3 is 13 amino acids. The junction had 8 bases not matched to a gene; V was cut back by 9 bases and J by 3 bases. Germline V gene data show CDR1 as MNHNS and CDR2 as SASEGT. This CDR3 is CASKQGTNYEQYF. CDR3 DNA: TGTGCCAGTAAACAGGGGACCAACTACGAGCAGTACTTC.

This clonotype was detected ten times or more. The chain is built from TRBV28 and TRBJ2-3; D is undetermined. The germline V gene has CDR1 MDHEN and CDR2 SYDVKM. The CDR3 is 12 residues long. V shed 6 bases and J shed 4 bases, with 8 bases lying between them. CDR3 DNA: TGTGCCAGCAGCCCCTTTCCAGATACGCAGTATTTT. This encodes CASSPFPDTQYF.

The chain couples TRBV28 to TRBJ2-5; TRBD2 is a possible D gene (7 bases). Germline V gene data show CDR1 as MDHEN and CDR2 as SYDVKM. The CDR3 length is 18 residues. Trimming removed 4 bases from V and 1 base from J, with 22 bases in between. The chain's CDR3 is CASSSLRRGGGVQETQYF. DNA for the CDR3: TGTGCCAGCAGTTCCCTTAGGAGGGGGGGGGGTGTCCAAGAGACCCAGTACTTC.

This clonotype occurred a few times. J is TRBJ2-3 and V is TRBV5-6; 7 nucleotides align to TRBD2. The CDR3 extends over 16 amino acids. From germline, CDR1 is SGHDT and CDR2 YYEEEE. The V gene end was trimmed by 4 bases and the J gene end by 0 bases; junction bases not matched to a gene: 8. CDR3 protein: CASSPEAGISTDTQYF. Here the CDR3 DNA reads TGTGCCAGCAGCCCTGAAGCGGGGATAAGCACAGATACGCAGTATTTT.

The table lists this clonotype with many counts. The chain employs TRBV3-1 and TRBJ2-7; 9 bases are a match to TRBD2. The CDR3 is 14 amino acids. V trimming: 5 bases; J trimming: 5 bases; junction bases outside the gene matches: 7. CDR1 is LGHDT and CDR2 is YNNKEL in the germline V gene (reference sequence). As DNA, the CDR3 is TGTGCCAGCAGCAGTAGCGGGAGTGCTAACGAGCAGTACTTC. Its translation is CASSSSGSANEQYF.

This clonotype occurred many times. The chain joins TRBV30 to TRBJ1-6, with D tentatively TRBD1 (5 bases). Germline lookup yields CDR1 GTSNPN and CDR2 SVGIG (reference sequence). V was shortened by 8 bases and J by 5 bases, with 13 bases between the two germline ends. The CDR3 spans 13 residues. Here the CDR3 DNA reads TGTGCCACAGGCCGAGTGGATAATTCACCCCTCCACTTT. Translation: CATGRVDNSPLHF.

Points on this clonotype: This probably arose from a read error, given a far larger clone one base away. CDR3 protein: CASSLSGRGHEQCF. The CDR3 DNA sequence: TGTGCCAGCAGCTTATCTGGCAGGGGACATGAGCAGTGCTTC. The chain uses TRBV7-9 and TRBJ2-7; possibly TRBD1 for D (6 bases). This CDR3 region has 14 residues. The germline CDR1 and CDR2 sequences are SEHNR and FQNEAQ (reference sequence). Full variable domain (remainder filled in from reference TRBV7-9 and TRBJ2-7): DTGVSQNPRHKITKRGQNVTFRCDPISEHNRLYWYRQTLGQGPEFLTYFQNEAQLEKSRLLSDRFSAERPKGSFSTLEIQRTEQGDSAMYLCASSLSGRGHEQCFGPGTRLTVT.

This clonotype was counted at least ten times. The chain has TRBV6-1 and TRBJ1-1; no clear D. The CDR3 length is 13 residues. Germline V gene data show CDR1 as MNHNS and CDR2 as SASEGT. Trimming shortened V by 4 bases and J by 6 bases, and 12 bases separated the two germline ends. The CDR3 is CASSGYPAPEAFF. The CDR3 coding sequence is TGTGCCAGCAGTGGTTACCCGGCCCCTGAAGCTTTCTTT.

This clonotype was found many times. The chain is built from TRBV6-6 and TRBJ2-5, with 8 bases that match TRBD1. J lost 5 bases, V lost 0 bases, and 5 bases had no gene match. The CDR3 extends over 15 amino acids. CDR1 and CDR2 from the germline V gene are MNHNY and SVGAGI (reference sequence). CDR3 sequence: CASSYSAGGWETQYF. The DNA for the CDR3 is TGTGCCAGCAGTTACTCGGCAGGGGGCTGGGAGACCCAGTACTTC.

About this clonotype: This may come from a read error, since a much larger clone is one base off. The rearrangement links TRBV15 to TRBJ2-2; D gene ambiguous. Germline CDR1 and CDR2: LNHNV and YYDKDF (reference sequence). The germline V and J ends were trimmed by 5 bases and 6 bases, with 13 bases remaining between them. The CDR3 totals 14 residues. This CDR3 reads CATSGVADSGELFF. The CDR3 nucleotides are TGTGCCACCAGCGGAGTAGCAGACTCCGGGGAGCTGTTTTTT.

This clonotype was counted ten times or more. The V call is TRBV28, the J call TRBJ1-1; D remains unclear. The CDR3 is made up of 13 amino acids. The V and J ends lost 4 bases and 4 bases respectively, with 10 bases between them. Germline V CDR1 and CDR2: MDHEN, SYDVKM. The CDR3 sequence is CASSSPMITEAFF. Written as DNA, the CDR3 is TGTGCCAGCAGTTCCCCCATGATCACTGAAGCTTTCTTT.

This clonotype was seen repeatedly, ten times or more. The rearrangement joins TRBV20-1 to TRBJ1-4; D is unresolved. CDR3 length equals 14 residues. Looked up from germline, CDR1 is DFQATT and CDR2 is SNEGSKA (reference sequence). CDR3 protein: CSPRGGSTNEKLFF. CDR3 coding DNA: TGCAGCCCCCGGGGTGGGTCAACTAATGAAAAACTGTTTTTT.

On this clonotype itself: A far larger clone is off by one base, so a read error is likely. The chain couples TRBV6-5 to TRBJ2-6; D gene ambiguous. The germline V gene encodes CDR1 MNHEY and CDR2 SVGAGI. Trimming shortened V by 4 bases and J by 4 bases, and 11 bases separated the two germline ends. The CDR3 is 15 residues long. This CDR3 reads CASSSSGAGANVLTF. The CDR3, as DNA: TGTGCCAGCAGTTCGTCGGGCGCCGGGGCCAACGTCCTGACTTTC.

A few counts support this clonotype. This chain connects TRBV24-1 to TRBJ2-5; 7 bases fit TRBD1. J lost 1 base, V lost 9 bases, and 7 bases had no gene match. Germline V lookup: CDR1 KGHDR, CDR2 SFDVKD. There are 14 residues in the CDR3. CDR3 loop: CATQPEGAQETQYF. CDR3 bases: TGTGCCACCCAACCAGAGGGGGCCCAAGAGACCCAGTACTTC.

This clonotype appeared a single time. The chain couples TRBV20-1 to TRBJ2-7, with 10 bases fitting TRBD1. J was trimmed by 1 base and V by 5 bases; bases with no gene match: 2. Germline CDR1 DFQATT, CDR2 SNEGSKA (reference sequence). This CDR3 contains 13 residues. Here the CDR3 DNA reads TGCAGTGCTGGGACAGGGGTTTCCTACGAGCAGTACTTC. Translation: CSAGTGVSYEQYF.

This clonotype has ten or more counts. The J gene is TRBJ1-1, the V gene TRBV20-1, with 8 positions matching TRBD1. Per the germline V gene, CDR1 is DFQATT and CDR2 is SNEGSKA (reference sequence). The CDR3 loop spans 14 amino acids. With 5 bases clipped from V and 1 base from J, the junction kept 6 bases outside the gene matches. The CDR3 loop is CSADLQGENTEAFF. The DNA for the CDR3 is TGCAGTGCTGATCTACAGGGGGAGAACACTGAAGCTTTCTTT.

The table lists this clonotype with many counts. The chain employs TRBV19 and TRBJ1-4; 8 bases fit TRBD1. The CDR3 spans 16 residues. The junction had 5 bases not matched to a gene; V was cut back by 5 bases and J by 0 bases. Germline V gene sequence: CDR1 LNHDA, CDR2 SQIVND (reference sequence). The CDR3 coding sequence is TGTGCCAGTAGTTGGGGGACAGGTGCAACTAATGAAAAACTGTTTTTT. Translated: CASSWGTGATNEKLFF.

This clonotype was counted many times. J is TRBJ2-7 and V is TRBV29-1; the D is unclear. Germline V CDR1 and CDR2: SQVTM, ANQGSEA. V lost 4 bases to trimming and J lost 3 bases, with 7 bases between them. The CDR3 consists of 11 residues. CDR3 nucleotide sequence: TGCAGCGTTGGGGTGAGCTACGAGCAGTACTTC. Translation: CSVGVSYEQYF.

V gene TRBV11-2 combines with J gene TRBJ2-2; 12 bases map to TRBD2. Germline CDR1 and CDR2: SGHAT and FQNNGV. The CDR3 is 17 amino acids. After removal of 5 bases from V and 8 bases from J, the junction contained 12 bases not matched to a gene. Written as DNA, the CDR3 is TGTGCCAGCAGCCGAAGGACTAGCGGGGCCCAGGGAGGGGAGCTGTTTTTT. This gives the protein CASSRRTSGAQGGELFF.

This clonotype appeared many times. V is TRBV24-1 and J is TRBJ2-1; 8 bases line up with TRBD2. Trimming cost V 4 bases and J 4 bases; bases outside gene matches: 11. CDR3 size: 17 residues. Per the germline V gene, CDR1 is KGHDR and CDR2 is SFDVKD. In DNA form, the CDR3 reads TGTGCCACCAGTGAAACTCCTAGCGGGCGACCATACAATGAGCAGTTCTTC. This gives the protein CATSETPSGRPYNEQFF.

This clonotype was seen repeatedly, ten times or more. This chain uses TRBV4-3 with TRBJ2-7, with a possible D match to TRBD1 (6 bases). Germline CDR1 is LGHNA and CDR2 is YSLEER. V lost 1 base and J 6 bases, leaving 13 bases between the germline ends. The CDR3 totals 14 residues. CDR3 sequence (DNA): TGCGCCAGCAGCCAAGGGGACACCATGCGCGAGCAGTACTTC. This encodes CASSQGDTMREQYF.